One T cell receptor beta chain is described in this entry. Its antigen is undetermined. The entry originates in a study of cytomegalovirus exposure and HLA in healthy donors. Findings of the study overall: It was shown in a later analysis that HLA-associated TCR beta chains were more clonally expanded than other, equally common chains. A previous analysis found most TCR beta V segments productive roughly 87% or roughly 30% of the time. In vitro confirmation showed three CMV-associated chains to be CMV antigen specific.

Germline CDR1 reads MGHRA; CDR2 reads YSYEKL. The CDR3 has 16 amino acids. With 0 bases clipped from V and 9 bases from J, the junction kept 8 bases outside the gene matches. The primer mix had 60 Vbeta and 13 Jbeta primers. Generated by immunoSEQ multiplex PCR, the TCRdb table keeps only in-frame clones and is missing some. The table shows 200,000 to 250,000 clones, with roughly 80% occurring only once. The J gene is TRBJ2-4, the V gene TRBV4-1; 10 bases align to TRBD2. This sequence originates from a woman aged 25 to 45 in good health and CMV-seronegative. Input material: PBMCs. The DNA of the CDR3 is TGCGCCAGCAGCCAAGAGCGGGAGCGGGGGGGCGGCATTCAGTACTTC. Its protein is CASSQERERGGGIQYF.